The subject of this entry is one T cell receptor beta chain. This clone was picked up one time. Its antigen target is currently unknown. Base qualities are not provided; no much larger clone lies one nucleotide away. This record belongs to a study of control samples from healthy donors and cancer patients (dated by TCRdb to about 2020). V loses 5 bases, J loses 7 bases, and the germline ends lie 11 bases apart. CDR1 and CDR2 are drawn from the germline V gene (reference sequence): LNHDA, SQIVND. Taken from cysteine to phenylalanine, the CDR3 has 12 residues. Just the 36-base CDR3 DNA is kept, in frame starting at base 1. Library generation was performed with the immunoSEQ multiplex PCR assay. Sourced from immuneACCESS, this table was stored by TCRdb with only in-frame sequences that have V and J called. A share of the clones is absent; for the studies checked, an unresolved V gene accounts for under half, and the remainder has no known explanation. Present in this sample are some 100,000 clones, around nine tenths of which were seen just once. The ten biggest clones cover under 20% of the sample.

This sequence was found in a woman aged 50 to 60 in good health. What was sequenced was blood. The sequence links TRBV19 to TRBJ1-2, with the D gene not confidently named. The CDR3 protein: CASSVAGSGYTF. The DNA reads TGTGCCAGTAGTGTCGCGGGGTCTGGCTACACCTTC.